Below, 3 T cell receptor beta chains from the same sample are listed, as sequenced in a study of blood T cell repertoires in COVID-19. Clones were read by immunoSEQ multiplex PCR, and TCRdb kept only the in-frame ones, dropping some. Of some 110,000 clones listed, around 84% are singletons. The source material was peripheral blood. The source of these receptors is a man aged 40-49 years with acute or convalescent COVID-19.

The rearrangement joins TRBV3-1 (or the pseudogene TRBV3-2) to TRBJ1-1; 8 bases align to TRBD1. This CDR3 is built from 13 residues. CDR1 LGHDT and CDR2 YNNKEL come from the germline V gene (reference sequence). V shed 6 bases and J 4 bases; nucleotides not matched to a gene: 4. The CDR3 bases are TGTGCCAGCAGAAGCACAGGGGGCACTGAAGCTTTCTTT. Translating gives CASRSTGGTEAFF.

Comment on this clone: Other nucleotide sequences in the sample specify the same CDR3. V is TRBV4-2 and J is TRBJ1-2, with D perhaps matching TRBD1 (6 bases). The ends were cut back, 0 bases at V and 8 bases at J, with 13 bases in the middle. Germline assignment: CDR1 LGHNA and CDR2 YNFKEQ. CDR3 length: 14 amino acids. The CDR3 sequence: CASSQDVGGEGYTF. The CDR3 region has the DNA TGTGCCAGCAGCCAAGATGTAGGGGGAGAAGGCTACACCTTC.

The chain joins TRBV12-3 or TRBV12-4 to TRBJ1-3; D uncertain. Trimming stripped 6 bases from V and 8 bases from J, with 14 bases between. This CDR3 spans 13 amino acids. Written as DNA, the CDR3 is TGTGCCAGCAGCTCCGCAGGTCGAGACACCATATATTTT. It is translated as CASSSAGRDTIYF.